The clone carrying this T cell receptor beta chain was observed a single time. The sample comes from a study of blood T cell repertoires in COVID-19. Study as a whole: The United States, Italy and Spain provided the acute and convalescent COVID-19 samples. PBMCs, B-cell-depleted T cells, or T cells were the source of the cDNA or gDNA that made up the material.

In the original processing: Reference gene primer amplification yielded estimated nucleated cell counts. Sequenced by immunoSEQ multiplex PCR; TCRdb stores in-frame clones only, minus some. V, J and clone size are taken as reported in that table, and D and trimming were inferred from the DNA itself. Of about 75,000 clones in the sample, around 89% were seen once. The CDR3 loop spans 14 amino acids. V shed 6 bases and J 2 bases; nucleotides not matched to a gene: 5. Germline values: CDR1 SNHLY, CDR2 FYNNEI. The chain uses TRBV2 and TRBJ2-5, with 8 bases that match TRBD1. The material sequenced was peripheral blood. The receptor was isolated from a human donor in a cohort sampled during active COVID-19. CDR3 sequence: CASSLDRAQETQYF. The CDR3 DNA follows: TGTGCCAGCAGCCTGGACAGGGCTCAAGAGACCCAGTACTTC.